This is a list of T cell receptor beta chains from one sample in a study of T cells in Graves' hyperthyroidism and ophthalmopathy. TCRdb re-called the multiplex PCR reads with MiXCR, one entry per CDR3 protein. Of roughly 420,000 distinct CDR3 sequences in the sample, about 15% were seen once. The material sequenced was blood. Every receptor here comes from a woman aged 18-29 years with Graves' hyperthyroidism. CDR3s include the opening cysteine and the closing phenylalanine or tryptophan. The size entry is marked missing in some rows and otherwise reads once, few, many or a size class.

TRBV5-6	TRBJ1-2	-	CASSLVGPDRYYGYTF
TRBV28	TRBJ2-7	many	CASRRQRASYEQYF
TRBV7-3	TRBJ2-2	-	CASSPWTSGTSTTGELFF
TRBV20-1	TRBJ2-1	few	CSASRESSYNEQFF
TRBV6-1	TRBJ1-4	-	CASSSPNGQGRWGNEKLFF
TRBV11-2	TRBJ2-7	many	CASRFGTSGDEQYF
TRBV28	TRBJ2-7	many	CASSLPGTSRTYEQYF
TRBV12-3/TRBV12-4	TRBJ2-1	-	CASSLVGGGANEQFF
TRBV2	TRBJ1-1	many	CASSEAPIGRGYTEAFF
TRBV11-3	TRBJ2-5	many	CASSPGQSPITGQETQYF
TRBV7-3	TRBJ2-7	few	CASSLHKFGEQYF
TRBV7-3	TRBJ1-2	many	CASSLNEGPSGIYGYTF
TRBV12-3/TRBV12-4	TRBJ2-1	many	CASSHRVSYNEQFF
TRBV28	TRBJ1-5	many	CASSPNQGVVGNQPQHF
TRBV28	TRBJ1-4	few	CASSPNRGKLFF
TRBV2	TRBJ1-3	-	CASSPGHASGNTIYF
TRBV27	TRBJ2-3	few	CASTAKWDTQYF
TRBV7-8	TRBJ1-4	many	CASSLTPWGEKLFF
TRBV9	TRBJ2-3	-	CASSGTRGEISTDTQYF
TRBV7-2	TRBJ1-1	many	CASSLARGARTEAFF
TRBV7-2	TRBJ2-3	many	CASSLGRGSDTQYF
TRBV19	TRBJ1-1	-	CASDRQGYRAEAFF
TRBV7-2	TRBJ2-7	many	CASSLVADSSYEQYF
TRBV3-1	TRBJ2-7	many	CASSQQGYSPGEQYF
TRBV12-3/TRBV12-4	TRBJ2-3	many	CASSLGDRRTDTQYF
TRBV2	TRBJ1-5	-	CASKLTGDSNQPQHF